Following are 12 T cell receptor beta chains from one sample sequenced in a study of shared clonotypes between healthy human individuals. Naive CD8 cells, CD45RO-negative and positively selected for CCR7, excluded terminally differentiated effector memory CD45RA+ cells. The protocol was immunoSEQ multiplex PCR, while the TCRdb copy is restricted to in-frame clones and leaves out a portion. The data contain millions of clones, approximately 94% of them seen just once; the ten biggest clones take up more than 1.5%. The sample taken for sequencing was naive CD8+ T cells from PBMCs. These receptor sequences come from a man younger than 35 in good health. Some clones in this sample may be carry-over from other donors' samples.

The chain uses TRBV4-1 and TRBJ2-7; 7 positions agree with TRBD2. The V segment lost 4 bases and the J segment 6 bases; nucleotides outside the gene matches: 12. The CDR3 runs 15 residues. The germline V gene encodes CDR1 MGHRA and CDR2 YSYEKL. The chain's CDR3 is CASSRGGSGAPEQYF. The CDR3 DNA is TGCGCCAGCAGCCGGGGGGGGAGCGGGGCCCCCGAGCAGTACTTC.

The chain employs TRBV28 and TRBJ2-7; D gene ambiguous. Per germline, CDR1 MDHEN and CDR2 SYDVKM. This CDR3 comprises 13 residues. Trimming took off 2 bases at V and 5 bases at J, with 10 bases between the two ends. The CDR3 DNA reads TGTGCCAGCAGTTTAGGATGGCCGGACGAGCAGTACTTC. This gives the protein CASSLGWPDEQYF.

V and J are TRBV30 and TRBJ1-6; tentative D call: TRBD1 (5 bases). The CDR3 totals 15 residues. The germline V and J ends were trimmed by 1 base and 8 bases, with 15 bases remaining between them. Germline V gene sequence: CDR1 GTSNPN, CDR2 SVGIG (reference sequence). CDR3 in DNA: TGTGCCTGGAGTGATGGGGGGGTCATGGATTCACCCCTCCACTTT. It specifies CAWSDGGVMDSPLHF. Together with reference TRBV30 and TRBJ1-6, the CDR3 gives the full variable domain: SQTIHQWPATLVQPVGSPLSLECTVEGTSNPNLYWYRQAAGRGLQLLFYSVGIGQISSEVPQNLSASRPQDRQFILSSKKLLLSDSGFYLCAWSDGGVMDSPLHFGNGTRLTVT.

V is TRBV2 and J is TRBJ1-1, with D possibly matching TRBD1 (5 bases). Germline CDR1 SNHLY, CDR2 FYNNEI. This CDR3 is 16 amino acids long. The ends were cut back, 3 bases at V and 4 bases at J, with 18 bases in the middle. The CDR3: CASSESGEGLATEAFF. CDR3 nucleotides: TGTGCCAGCAGTGAGTCTGGAGAGGGGTTGGCCACTGAAGCTTTCTTT.

This clone was seen a few times. The sample has other DNA sequences that encode this CDR3 too. This chain links TRBV28 with TRBJ2-7; 8 bases are shared with TRBD1. V was clipped by 5 bases and J by 3 bases; unmatched bases: 3. In germline, CDR1 is MDHEN, CDR2 SYDVKM. This CDR3 is 13 amino acids long. The CDR3 protein is CASSPDRGYEQYF. Written as DNA, the CDR3 is TGTGCCAGCAGTCCCGACAGGGGCTACGAGCAGTACTTC.

The gene calls are TRBV13 and TRBJ2-7, with D maybe TRBD1 (7 bases). Germline-derived CDR1 and CDR2 are PRHDT and FYEKMQ (reference sequence). This CDR3 is built from 14 residues. V was trimmed by 5 bases and J by 1 base, leaving 12 bases between them. CDR3 residues: CASSKQGTSYEQYF. The CDR3 DNA is TGTGCCAGCAGCAAACAGGGGACTTCCTACGAGCAGTACTTC.

The CDR3 DNA sequence: TGCGCCAGCAGCCCGGGACAGGGGGCATTCGGGGAGCTGTTTTTT. Its protein product is CASSPGQGAFGELFF. This chain links TRBV4-3 with TRBJ2-2; TRBD1 agrees at 12 bases. Germline CDR1 is LGHNA and CDR2 is YSLEER. This CDR3 is built from 15 residues. Trimming removed 4 bases from V and 7 bases from J; junction bases left unmatched: 4.

The rearrangement links TRBV6-1 to TRBJ2-1; D gene unclear. With 6 bases removed from V and 7 bases from J, the gap between germline ends came to 19 bases. The germline V gene encodes CDR1 MNHNS and CDR2 SASEGT. CDR3 length equals 15 residues. The chain's CDR3 is CASSLAGPPRNEQFF. Written as DNA, the CDR3 is TGTGCCAGCAGCCTGGCCGGGCCACCACGGAATGAGCAGTTCTTC.

As regards this clone: Other nucleotide sequences from this sample produce the same CDR3. The V gene is TRBV6-5, the J gene TRBJ2-1, with 11 bases matching TRBD1. Germline-derived CDR1 and CDR2 are MNHEY and SVGAGI. This CDR3 spans 16 amino acids. Trimming took 2 bases from V and 3 from J; bases not matched to a gene: 3. CDR3 residues: CASSYSGTGGYNEQFF. As DNA, the CDR3 is TGTGCCAGCAGTTACAGCGGGACAGGGGGCTACAATGAGCAGTTCTTC.

A word on this clone: This sample includes further DNA sequences coding for the same CDR3. The chain joins TRBV27 to TRBJ2-1; the match to TRBD2 covers 16 bases. The trim removed 6 bases at V and 7 bases at J, leaving 3 bases unmatched. This CDR3 contains 15 residues. Per germline, CDR1 MNHEY and CDR2 SMNVEV (reference sequence). CDR3 loop: CASRQGLAGGNEQFF. The CDR3 DNA is TGTGCCAGCAGGCAGGGACTAGCGGGAGGGAATGAGCAGTTCTTC.

The chain recombines TRBV6-5 with TRBJ1-2; no clear D gene. Trimming pared 0 bases from V and 2 bases from J, leaving 10 bases between. The CDR3 covers 15 residues. Germline CDR1 is MNHEY and CDR2 is SVGAGI. This chain's CDR3 is CASSYSISANYGYTF. The DNA of the CDR3 is TGTGCCAGCAGTTACTCGATTTCGGCGAACTATGGCTACACCTTC.

In its sample, this clone was seen once. The V call is TRBV27, the J call TRBJ1-1, with TRBD1 matching over 8 bases. Trimming took 8 bases from V and 1 from J; bases not matched to a gene: 9. The germline gives CDR1 MNHEY, CDR2 SMNVEV (reference sequence). This CDR3 contains 15 residues. The CDR3 DNA reads TGTGCCAGCCGCCGACAGGGGCTGGGGAACACTGAAGCTTTCTTT. Protein: CASRRQGLGNTEAFF.